This T cell receptor beta chain was observed in a study of early T cells in non-severe SARS-CoV-2 infection. The V and J ends lost 3 bases and 8 bases respectively, with 18 bases between them. This CDR3 has 15 amino acids. Germline loops: CDR1 MDHEN, CDR2 SYDVKM. TCRdb independently ran MiXCR on the 5' RACE reads; one entry per CDR3 protein. The profile shows tens of thousands of distinct CDR3 sequences, roughly 6.8% of them singletons. This clonotype was counted only a few times. The receptor was isolated from an adult who was a healthcare worker with PCR-confirmed SARS-CoV-2 infection or an uninfected control (not recorded which). This chain uses TRBV28 with TRBJ2-3, with D possibly TRBD2 on 7 matching bases. Sequenced material: whole blood. CDR3 sequence (DNA): TGTGCCAGCAGTTTCGTTGCGGGGGCCGCAGGTACGCAGTATTTT. Translation gives CASSFVAGAAGTQYF. Complete variable domain (other parts from reference TRBV28 and TRBJ2-3): DVKVTQSSRYLVKRTGEKVFLECVQDMDHENMFWYRQDPGLGLRLIYFSYDVKMKEKGDIPEGYSVSREKKERFSLILESASTNQTSMYLCASSFVAGAAGTQYFGPGTRLTVL.